This T cell receptor (beta chain) was documented in a study of blood T cell repertoires in COVID-19. Study details: Samples of COVID-19 (acute and convalescent) were obtained from the United States, Italy and Spain. The analysed material was cDNA or gDNA that came from T cells, B-cell-depleted T cells, or PBMCs.

The V gene end was trimmed by 0 bases and the J gene end by 7 bases; junction bases not matched to a gene: 5. This CDR3 has 14 amino acids. The germline V gene has CDR1 SGHDT and CDR2 YYEEEE. The authors' processing: For nucleated cells, counts were estimated from reference gene primer amplification. Only in-frame clones appear in the TCRdb table, and some are missing; sequencing was by immunoSEQ multiplex PCR. From that table come the V and J calls and clone size; the DNA was used to work out D and trimming. The sample yields 30,000 to 50,000 clones, just under 95% seen once. The sequenced sample was peripheral blood. The rearrangement uses TRBV5-6 and TRBJ2-7; 9 bases map to TRBD2. The receptor was derived from a human donor with active COVID-19. The donor label of this sample is uncertain. CDR3 nucleotides: TGTGCCAGCAGCTTGGAGAGCGGGAGGCGGGAGCAGTACTTC. Translation gives CASSLESGRREQYF.